The T cell receptor (beta chain) under discussion was sequenced for a study of cytomegalovirus exposure and HLA in healthy donors (dated by TCRdb to 2016 to 2017). About the investigation overall: In an earlier analysis of several hundred of the donors, approximately 300 Gb of sequence data and 120 million or so unique TCR beta sequences from roughly 180 million T cells were reported. A later analysis re-analyzed previously published TCR beta repertoires from 660 or so donors and added high-resolution HLA genotyping to study TCR occurrence patterns. The genetic ancestry cluster associated with self-reported Caucasian donors included around four fifths of the 300 to 400 genotyped donors. Every repertoire in the discovery cohort had been generated on one and the same sequencing platform. Donor age, sex, ethnicity and CMV serostatus were collected together with the repertoire data. HLA typing covered class I and class II loci at four-digit resolution. Because of strong linkage in the cohort, 5 or 6 DR-DQ haplotypes were treated as single units for association and clustering. Typing coverage differed by locus: A, B, C, DRB1 and DQB1 were typed in about 620-640 donors, DQA1 in about 500, DPA1 in some 570, and DPB1 in approximately 450. To predict cytomegalovirus infection status, the study combined high-throughput TCR immunosequencing, statistical association of individual TCRs with disease status, and machine learning. Rather than drawing on any new phenotypic data, the later analysis identified candidate immune exposures from TCR beta sequences and the way those sequences occurred across donors. An early release covering around 630 HLA-typed donors comprised approximately 300 gigabases of sequencing data and approximately 85 million unique TCR sequences. In a later genetic analysis, genome-wide SNP genotypes for about three fifths of the roughly 670 donors were used, and that subset was treated as a discovery cohort. A separate validation cohort of 90 to 150 different subjects was used in addition to the roughly 720-subject first cohort. The T cell repertoires of 666 subjects were profiled by immunosequencing and related to cytomegalovirus serostatus. Across 300 to 500 genotyped donors of the cohort, an average of roughly 230,000 unique TCR beta nucleotide sequences per donor were sequenced, and approximately 17% of those sequences were non-productive. An earlier analysis of fewer than 750 of the donors used high-throughput TCR beta sequencing to judge whether each TCR beta V gene segment behaved as functional or pseudogenic. The study was designed to test whether signatures of past pathogen exposure could be identified by cataloging public T cell receptors. Broad study findings and their caveats: A later analysis associated 15,000 or so TCR beta sequences with specific HLA alleles at a false discovery rate of 0.05. Because counts were too low, approximately 15 rarely observed V segments, including chromosome 9 orphons, were excluded from the earlier analysis of 587 of the donors. In a later analysis, most CMV-associated TCR beta chains were found to appear HLA-restricted, with HLA associations seemingly driven largely by CMV exposure. An earlier analysis of approximately 570 of the donors showed that most TCR beta V segments appeared in productive rearrangements either about 90% or about 30% of the time, which broadly matched IMGT annotations. The 87-base-pair reads could not distinguish some IMGT-functional V segments, including TRBV6-2 and TRBV6-3, so those segments were excluded. Because some donors lacked HLA typing at each locus, the association tests relied only on the typed subset. CMV serostatus was the only immune exposure information available for the cohort. A cluster of highly shared sequence variants was judged likely to be a technical artifact of the sequencing pipeline. In vitro tests confirmed that three of the cytomegalovirus-associated TCR beta chains recognize cytomegalovirus antigens. This cohort had only TCR beta chains sequenced, and the lack of alpha or paired-chain data limited which features could be detected. Correlated functional status among segregating V segments might reflect linkage disequilibrium, but an unknown experimental factor could not be ruled out. A further reported finding was that TCR beta sequences accurately predicted the HLA-A and HLA-B alleles for most subjects in the first cohort. The classifier was reported to diagnose cytomegalovirus status with high specificity and sensitivity in both the original cohort and the validation cohort. Several of the top co-occurrence clusters appeared to be linked to parvovirus B19, influenza, CMV and Epstein-Barr virus, according to a later analysis. In a later analysis, HLA-associated TCR beta chains were found to be more clonally expanded and to have lower generation probabilities than equally common non-associated chains. According to the authors, the approach could potentially be generalized to other disease states and immunological phenotypes. When HLA alleles, especially DR and DQ, strongly co-occurred, TCR associations were difficult to assign to individual alleles. A later genetic analysis reported fewer N-insertions in productive TCRs among donors in an Asian-associated ancestry cluster than the approximately 700-donor mean. Presence/absence analyses assumed roughly uniform sequencing depth across donors, an assumption that may not hold. In a later analysis, TCR association rates were found to vary across HLA loci, with the most associated TCRs seen for DRB1 alleles and the fewest for HLA-C alleles. Across donors, most TCR sequences were observed very rarely, whereas some public TCRs were present in many individuals. An association between a missense DCLRE1C variant and V-gene and J-gene trimming of TCR beta chains was found in a later genetic analysis and replicated in an independent cohort. In the study, roughly 160 TCR beta chains were listed as associated with cytomegalovirus.

As regards this clone: There is no known antigen for this receptor. No much larger clone exists at a distance of one base, and base qualities are not known.

Library preparation employed the immunoSEQ multiplex PCR assay. For the multiplex PCR, a mixture combining 60 forward primers for TCR Vbeta segments and 13 reverse primers for TCR Jbeta segments was used. The CDR3 region of rearranged TCR beta genes was amplified from genomic DNA by a multiplex PCR assay. On the Illumina HiSeq System, the amplified TCR beta libraries were sequenced as 87-base-pair reads. The source study handled its data this way. Across the 500 to 850 repertoires, a later analysis counted tens of millions of unique TCR beta chains, roughly 11 million of which were shared by at least two donors. To remove PCR and sequencing errors, raw reads were error-corrected and collapsed into unique sequences using a nearest-neighbor algorithm that merged closely related sequences. CDR3 sequences were aligned to IMGT reference sequences to assign V, D and J gene segments. For a sequence to be retained, a match of at least six nucleotides was required to both a V gene segment and a J gene segment. Rearrangements were called productive when the CDR3 lacked stop codons and stayed in frame with V and J; all others were non-productive. CDR3 was defined according to IMGT convention as the region running from the second conserved V-encoded cysteine to the conserved J-encoded phenylalanine. The earlier analysis of fewer than 750 of the donors excluded sequences that lacked an unambiguous match to a single V gene segment. An earlier analysis of a few hundred of the donors classified V segments as functional when productive rearrangements were above 56.7% and as segregating when the standard deviation between donors was above 5%. A statistical classification framework was developed to diagnose cytomegalovirus status using the catalog of TCR beta chain sequences. A later analysis assigned V and J genes by comparing TCR nucleotide sequences with IMGT/GENE-DB human TR gene sequences. The TCRdist pipeline was used in a later analysis to assign CDR3 sequences and most-parsimonious VDJ recombination scenarios. A later analysis defined each TCR beta chain by its CDR3 amino acid sequence plus V-gene family, and excluded reads lacking a unique V-gene family. In a later analysis, 500 to 650 highly shared, low-generation-probability nucleotide sequences were removed to address suspected cross-contamination and a sequencing artifact. In a later analysis, a clonal expansion index was calculated for each public chain from normalized within-repertoire ranks of inferred template counts. In a later analysis, generation probabilities were computed with a VDJ recombination model fitted to out-of-frame rearrangements, and the resulting probabilities were checked against IGoR. In a later analysis, hypergeometric tests were used to score TCR-TCR, TCR-HLA and TCR-CMV co-occurrence, with a repertoire-size bias correction applied to TCR pairs. In a later analysis, false discovery rates were estimated by permuting HLA or CMV assignments 20 times. In a later analysis, co-occurring TCRs were grouped with DBSCAN, and TCRdist sequence similarity was added when clustering was performed within HLA-allele-positive subsets. Co-occurrence clustering excluded repertoires with fewer than 30,000 or more than 120,000 public chains, plus five with anomalous nucleotide sharing. This immuneACCESS table, as held by TCRdb, lists in-frame sequences with V and J called but not all clones. Of the missing ones, under half trace to an unresolved V gene in checked studies; the others have no known cause. V, J and clone size were drawn from that table, and D and trimming were deduced from the DNA. A total of approximately 110,000 clones appear in this sample, 60% to 75% of them only once. The ten largest clonotypes hold roughly a tenth of the sample.

The cohort comprised 710 or so healthy bone marrow donors. At the time of sampling, all cohort members were nominally healthy, though unrecorded immune exposures were likely present. The donor tested CMV seropositive, placing the donor among the 289 seropositive members of the cohort. Each donor provided a peripheral blood sample, and peripheral blood mononuclear cells were used for TCR beta sequencing. The Qiagen DNeasy Blood Extraction Kit was used to extract genomic DNA from the blood cell samples. The CDR3 sequence holds 18 residues, the cysteine and phenylalanine included. The retained sequence is limited to the CDR3, 54 bases, with the frame set at the first base. Deletion took 2 bases off V and 1 base off J, with a span of 18 bases between the germline ends. CDR1 and CDR2, looked up from the germline V gene, are WSHSY and SAAADI.

Recombination connected TRBV10-2 to TRBJ2-1; TRBD2 is perhaps the D gene, given 7 matching bases. This sequence was found in a man aged 35-49 years in good health and CMV-seropositive. Sequences were obtained from PBMCs. The bases read TGCGCCAGCAGTGAGAATTTAGGGGGGAGGGGTTCCTACAATGAGCAGTTCTTC. It encodes CASSENLGGRGSYNEQFF.